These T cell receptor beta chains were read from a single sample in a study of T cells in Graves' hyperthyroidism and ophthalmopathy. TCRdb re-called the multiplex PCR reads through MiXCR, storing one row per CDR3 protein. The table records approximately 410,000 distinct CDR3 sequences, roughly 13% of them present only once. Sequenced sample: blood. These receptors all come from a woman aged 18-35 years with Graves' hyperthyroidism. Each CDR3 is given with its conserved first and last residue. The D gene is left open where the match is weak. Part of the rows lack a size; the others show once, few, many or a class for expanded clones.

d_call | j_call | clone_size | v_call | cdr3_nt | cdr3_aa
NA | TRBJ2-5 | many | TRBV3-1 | TGTGCCAGCAGTCGTTTTTCCGGGATGGGGCGAGAGACCCAGTACTTC | CASSRFSGMGRETQYF
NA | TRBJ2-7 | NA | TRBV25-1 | TGTGCCAGCAGTGGAGAACCGGGACGGATTACCTACGAGCAGTACTTC | CASSGEPGRITYEQYF
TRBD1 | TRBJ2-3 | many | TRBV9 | TGTGCCAGCAGCGCAGGACAGGGGCACCGACTAGGTAGGACAGATACGCAGTATTTT | CASSAGQGHRLGRTDTQYF
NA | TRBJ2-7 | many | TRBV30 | TGTGCCTGGAGTCGCGGGAACGAGCAGTACTTC | CAWSRGNEQYF
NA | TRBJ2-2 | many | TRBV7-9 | TGTGCCAGCAGCTTAGCGGCGGCATCTACCGGGGAGCTGTTTTTT | CASSLAAASTGELFF
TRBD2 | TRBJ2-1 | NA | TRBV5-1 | TGCGCCAGCAGCTCAGGACTAGCGGCCTACAATGAGCAGTTCTTC | CASSSGLAAYNEQFF
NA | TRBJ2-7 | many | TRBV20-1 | TGCAGTGCTAGAGATCTAGGGAGGATGGCCTCCGAGCAGTACTTC | CSARDLGRMASEQYF
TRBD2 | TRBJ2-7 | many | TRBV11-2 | TGTGCCAGCAGCGACCCCCTTCGAGCGGGGACGCCCTACGAGCAGTACTTC | CASSDPLRAGTPYEQYF
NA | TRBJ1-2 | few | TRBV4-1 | TGCGCCAGCAGCCAAACCGGGACGACGAGAACCTTC | CASSQTGTTRTF
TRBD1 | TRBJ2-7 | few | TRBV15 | TGTGCCACCAGCACGGGACAGGGAGTTTCCTACGAGCAGTACTTC | CATSTGQGVSYEQYF
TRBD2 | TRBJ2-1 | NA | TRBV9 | TGTGCCAGCAGCCCCCGCGGGAGCTCCTCCTACAATGAGCAGTTCTTC | CASSPRGSSSYNEQFF
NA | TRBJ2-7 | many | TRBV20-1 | TGCAGTGCTAGCGGGAAAGGCTACGAGCAGTACTTC | CSASGKGYEQYF
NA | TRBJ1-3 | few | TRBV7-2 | TGTGCCAGCAGCCGGACAGCTAGCTCTGGAAACACCATATATTTT | CASSRTASSGNTIYF
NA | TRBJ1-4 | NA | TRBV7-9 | TGTGCCAGCAGCTTCGGGGGGGGCAGGTCTAATGAAAAACTGTTTTTT | CASSFGGGRSNEKLFF
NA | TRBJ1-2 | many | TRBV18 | TGTGCCAGCTCGTCTGACAGTCTCTATGGCTACACCTTC | CASSSDSLYGYTF
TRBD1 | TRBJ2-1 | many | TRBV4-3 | TGCGCCAGCAGCCAAGTGGTGGGACAGGTCGATGAGCAGTTCTTC | CASSQVVGQVDEQFF
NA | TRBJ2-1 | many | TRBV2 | TGTGCCAGCACACTACAGTACAATGAGCAGTTCTTC | CASTLQYNEQFF
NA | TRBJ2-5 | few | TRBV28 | TGTGCCAGCAGCCCCCCAGGACGGGTCGTCTACTTC | CASSPPGRVVYF
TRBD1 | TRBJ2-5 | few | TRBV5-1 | TGCGCCAGCAGCTTGGGACAGGGGCCCCAAGAGACCCAGTACTTC | CASSLGQGPQETQYF
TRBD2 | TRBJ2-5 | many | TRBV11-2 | TGTGCCAGCAGCCCCCGCGGGACTAGGATAGGGGCCCAGTACTTC | CASSPRGTRIGAQYF
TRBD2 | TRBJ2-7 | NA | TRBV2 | TGTGCCAGCAGTAGGACTAGCGGGAGGGCCCGGACCTACGAGCAGTACTTC | CASSRTSGRARTYEQYF
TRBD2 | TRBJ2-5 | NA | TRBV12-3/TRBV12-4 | TGTGCCAGCAGTTTAGGCGGGAGTATTGAAGAGACCCAGTACTTC | CASSLGGSIEETQYF
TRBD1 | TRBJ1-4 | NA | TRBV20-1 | TGCAGTGCTAGACAGGGGGATGTTAATGAAAAACTGTTTTTT | CSARQGDVNEKLFF
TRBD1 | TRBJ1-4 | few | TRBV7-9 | TGTGCCAGCGGGAACAGGGGCAGTATTGAAAAACTGTTTTTT | CASGNRGSIEKLFF
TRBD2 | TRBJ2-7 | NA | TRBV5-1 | TGCGCCAGCAGCTTGGAGATGACTAGCGGGAGCTCTTACGAGCAGTACTTC | CASSLEMTSGSSYEQYF
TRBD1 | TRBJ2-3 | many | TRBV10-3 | TGTGCCATCAGTGAGCTTTGGACAGGGAGTCGGACAGATACGCAGTATTTT | CAISELWTGSRTDTQYF
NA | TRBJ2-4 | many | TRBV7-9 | TGTGCCAGCAGCTTAAGTACAGGGTGGAAAAACATTCAGTACTTC | CASSLSTGWKNIQYF
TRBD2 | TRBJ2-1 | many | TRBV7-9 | TGTGCCAGCAGCCCCCGACTAGCGGGAGAGATGGATGAGCAGTTCTTC | CASSPRLAGEMDEQFF
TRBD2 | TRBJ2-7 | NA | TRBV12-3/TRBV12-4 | TGTGCCAGCAGGCCCGGGACTAGCCCTTACAATGAGCAGTACTTC | CASRPGTSPYNEQYF
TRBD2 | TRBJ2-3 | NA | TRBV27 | TGTGCCAGCAGTTTGGGAGCGGGAGACGCAGATACGCAGTATTTT | CASSLGAGDADTQYF
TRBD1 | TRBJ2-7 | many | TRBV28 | TGTGCCAGCAGTTACTGGGACAGGGAGGGGGCATTCTCCTACGAGCAGTACTTC | CASSYWDREGAFSYEQYF
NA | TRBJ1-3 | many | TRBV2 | TGTGCCAGCAGTGAAAGCTGGGATTTAACCGGAAACACCATATATTTT | CASSESWDLTGNTIYF
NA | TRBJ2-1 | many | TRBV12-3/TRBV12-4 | TGTGCCAGCAGTTACTACAATGAGCAGTTCTTC | CASSYYNEQFF
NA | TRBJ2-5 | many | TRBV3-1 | TGTGCCAGCAGCCAATGGGGCCCGCGCGAGGAGACCCAGTACTTC | CASSQWGPREETQYF
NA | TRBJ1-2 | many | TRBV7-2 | TGTGCCAGCAGCTTAGCCGCATCCCCCCCCGGGGACTATGGCTACACCTTC | CASSLAASPPGDYGYTF
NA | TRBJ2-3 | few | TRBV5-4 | TGTGCCAGCAGCTCCAAAGCGGACTACACAGATACGCAGTATTTT | CASSSKADYTDTQYF
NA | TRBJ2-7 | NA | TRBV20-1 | TGCAGTGCTGGGAAGGAGGGCCGCGAGCAGTACTTC | CSAGKEGREQYF
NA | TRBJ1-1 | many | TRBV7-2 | TGTGCCAGCAGCTTACAAGAGACGAACACTGAAGCTTTCTTT | CASSLQETNTEAFF
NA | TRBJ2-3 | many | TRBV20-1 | TGCAGTGGGGGTCCCGGGTCCTCTAGCACAGATACGCAGTATTTT | CSGGPGSSSTDTQYF
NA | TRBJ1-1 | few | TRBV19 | TGTGCCAGTATTCATGGAGAAGCTTTCTTT | CASIHGEAFF
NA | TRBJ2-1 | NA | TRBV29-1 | TGCAGCGTTGATGGAACTTCAACTTCCTACAATGAGCAGTTCTTC | CSVDGTSTSYNEQFF
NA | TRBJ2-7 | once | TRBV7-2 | TGTGCCAGCAGCTTAGGAGGGCTTTCCGGCTACGAGCAGTACTTC | CASSLGGLSGYEQYF
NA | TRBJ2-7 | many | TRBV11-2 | TGTGCCAGCAGCTCGCTCTCGACGGGTTACGAGCAGTACTTC | CASSSLSTGYEQYF
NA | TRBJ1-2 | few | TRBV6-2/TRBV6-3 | TGTGCCAGCAGTTACTCCGGGACCTTAGGGCGAGGCTACACCTTC | CASSYSGTLGRGYTF
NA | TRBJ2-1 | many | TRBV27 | TGTGCCAGCAGTTTAACCGGATCTTACAATGAGCAGTTCTTC | CASSLTGSYNEQFF
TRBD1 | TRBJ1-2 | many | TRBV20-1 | TGCAGTCAAATCCCCGACAGGGGTCAATATGGCTACACCTTC | CSQIPDRGQYGYTF
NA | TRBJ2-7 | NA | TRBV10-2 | TGCGCCAGCAGCGAAAGAGGGACATTTCCCTACGAGCAGTACTTC | CASSERGTFPYEQYF
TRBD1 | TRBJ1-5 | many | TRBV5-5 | TGTGCCAGCAGCTTCAGCTACAGGGGTGGGGGCAATCAGCCCCAGCATTTT | CASSFSYRGGGNQPQHF
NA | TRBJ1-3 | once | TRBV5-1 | TGCGCCAGCAGCTTGGAGGGTGGAAACACCATATATTTT | CASSLEGGNTIYF
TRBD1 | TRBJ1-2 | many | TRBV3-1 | TGTGCCAGCAGCCAAGGACAGGGGGCAAGTGGCTACACCTTC | CASSQGQGASGYTF
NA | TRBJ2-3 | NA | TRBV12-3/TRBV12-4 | TGTGCCAGCAGTTTGCAGGCAGGTACGCAGTATTTT | CASSLQAGTQYF
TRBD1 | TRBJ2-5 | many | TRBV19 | TGTGCCAGTAGTATTGTCTCAGGGGGCGCACAAGAGACCCAGTACTTC | CASSIVSGGAQETQYF
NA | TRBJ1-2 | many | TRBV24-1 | TGTGCCACCAGTGATCCCTTAACACCTCCCCCGAAGGACTATGGCTACACCTTC | CATSDPLTPPPKDYGYTF
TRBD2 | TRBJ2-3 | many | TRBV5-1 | TGCGCCAGCAGCGCCACAGGACTAGCGGGAGCAGATACGCAGTATTTT | CASSATGLAGADTQYF
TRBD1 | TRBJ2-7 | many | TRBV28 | TGTGCCAGCAGCCAACAGGGGCGATATCCCTACGAGCAGTACTTC | CASSQQGRYPYEQYF